Listed below are T cell receptor beta chains from one sample, sequenced in a study of T cells in Graves' hyperthyroidism and ophthalmopathy. MiXCR was run by TCRdb on the multiplex PCR reads, yielding one entry per CDR3 protein. The data show about 480,000 distinct CDR3 sequences, with about 24% seen just once and roughly 12% held by the top ten. The specimen sequenced was blood. The source of these receptors is a woman aged 25 to 39 with Graves' ophthalmopathy. CDR3s include the opening cysteine and the closing phenylalanine or tryptophan. A D gene is named only where the DNA matches it firmly. A row's size may be missing; if present it is once, few, many or a size class.

D	size	J	V	CDR3	DNA
TRBD1	many	TRBJ1-2	TRBV10-3	CAISGDRGSNYGYTF	TGTGCCATCAGTGGTGACAGGGGATCTAACTATGGCTACACCTTC
TRBD1	many	TRBJ1-5	TRBV4-1	CASSPDRASNQPQHF	TGCGCCAGCAGCCCTGACAGGGCTAGCAATCAGCCCCAGCATTTT
-	many	TRBJ1-1	TRBV5-1	CASSSLYNEAFF	TGCGCCAGCAGCTCCCTCTACAACGAAGCTTTCTTT
-	-	TRBJ1-5	TRBV27	CASSSMGTGQPQHF	TGTGCCAGCAGTTCGATGGGGACCGGACAGCCCCAGCATTTT
-	many	TRBJ1-2	TRBV29-1	CSVEGDMGKGLNYGYTF	TGCAGCGTTGAAGGGGACATGGGGAAGGGACTAAACTATGGCTACACCTTC
-	many	TRBJ1-3	TRBV5-5	CASSTGRSSGNTIYF	TGTGCCAGCAGCACGGGACGGTCCTCTGGAAACACCATATATTTT
-	many	TRBJ2-7	TRBV11-2	CASSLGYRVYEQYF	TGTGCCAGCAGCCTGGGGTACAGGGTCTACGAGCAGTACTTC
-	-	TRBJ2-5	TRBV6-1	CASSDGQTFQETQYF	TGTGCCAGCAGTGACGGCCAGACATTCCAAGAGACCCAGTACTTC
-	many	TRBJ1-2	TRBV5-1	CASSWTWDTLNYGYTF	TGCGCCAGCAGCTGGACATGGGACACCCTTAACTATGGCTACACCTTC
-	once	TRBJ2-2	TRBV5-1	CASSLDHFQGTGELFF	TGCGCCAGCAGCTTGGACCATTTTCAGGGCACCGGGGAGCTGTTTTTT
TRBD1	many	TRBJ1-2	TRBV18	CASSPARDRSMAYTF	TGTGCCAGCTCACCAGCCCGGGACAGATCTATGGCCTACACCTTC
TRBD2	-	TRBJ2-5	TRBV11-1	CASSLELAGSETQYF	TGTGCCAGCAGCTTAGAGCTAGCGGGAAGCGAGACCCAGTACTTC
TRBD2	many	TRBJ2-5	TRBV28	CASASGGRETQYF	TGTGCCAGCGCATCGGGGGGACGGGAGACCCAGTACTTC
TRBD1	many	TRBJ1-5	TRBV6-1	CASSPGTVRQPQHF	TGTGCCAGCAGCCCCGGGACAGTCCGTCAGCCCCAGCATTTT
-	-	TRBJ2-2	TRBV6-1	CAHPRTDNTGELFF	TGTGCCCACCCCCGGACGGATAACACCGGGGAGCTGTTTTTT
-	-	TRBJ1-1	TRBV20-1	CSASRTSETEAFF	TGCAGTGCTAGCCGGACCTCGGAAACTGAAGCTTTCTTT
-	few	TRBJ1-5	TRBV28	CASSLSGRNSNQPQHF	TGTGCCAGCAGTTTATCGGGCAGGAATAGCAATCAGCCCCAGCATTTT
-	-	TRBJ2-5	TRBV20-1	CSVSPGKETQYF	TGCAGTGTTTCCCCGGGGAAAGAGACCCAGTACTTC
-	few	TRBJ2-7	TRBV6-5	CASSYSSIPKGEQYF	TGTGCCAGCAGTTACTCGAGTATCCCTAAGGGAGAGCAGTACTTC
-	few	TRBJ2-2	TRBV28	CASRASPVDTGELFF	TGTGCCAGCAGGGCATCTCCGGTAGACACCGGGGAGCTGTTTTTT
TRBD2	-	TRBJ2-7	TRBV6-1	CASAGLAGGLAGYEQYF	TGTGCCAGCGCAGGACTAGCGGGGGGACTAGCGGGATACGAGCAGTACTTC
-	once	TRBJ1-1	TRBV5-6	CASSFFGGDAEAFF	TGTGCCAGCAGCTTCTTCGGGGGGGACGCTGAAGCTTTCTTT
TRBD2	many	TRBJ2-2	TRBV4-1	CASSPLSQGLAGEDTGELFF	TGCGCCAGCAGCCCCCTGAGCCAGGGACTAGCGGGGGAGGACACCGGGGAGCTGTTTTTT
-	-	TRBJ2-2	TRBV12-3/TRBV12-4	CADDETGNTGELFF	TGTGCCGACGACGAGACAGGGAACACCGGGGAGCTGTTTTTT
-	few	TRBJ1-2	TRBV5-1	CASSLSSQETFGYTF	TGCGCCAGCAGCTTGTCCTCCCAGGAAACCTTTGGCTACACCTTC
TRBD1	few	TRBJ2-2	TRBV6-1	CASSVLTGVLDGELFF	TGTGCCAGCAGTGTTCTGACAGGGGTTCTTGACGGGGAGCTGTTTTTT